Listed here is a single T cell receptor beta chain. This receptor's antigen is unknown. No clone much larger than this one lies a single base away; base qualities are absent. The germline V gene encodes CDR1 ENHRY and CDR2 SYGVKD. The V end gives up 4 bases and the J end 4 bases, leaving 4 bases in the junction not matched to a gene. The CDR3 covers 14 residues, taking in both the cysteine and the phenylalanine. Of the read, only the CDR3 DNA is kept; its 42 bases are in frame from base 1. These data are taken from a study of blood T cell repertoires in COVID-19 (dated by TCRdb to about 2020). Some background on the complete study: The collaborator samples originated in the United States, Italy and Spain and spanned the acute and convalescent phases of COVID-19. The material from the prospective study consisted of cDNA or gDNA derived from T cells, B-cell-depleted T cells, or PBMCs. Subjects who had been exposed to COVID-19, were actively infected with it, or had recovered from it provided the deeply sampled blood TCRbeta repertoires that made up the dataset. The repertoires were released in a freely available public database meant as a resource for research on the immune response to SARS-CoV-2. Samples were obtained from the ongoing ImmuneRACE study (first 160 participants) and from approximately 1,200 subjects provided by 6 global collaborators. A de-identified subject ID, COVID-19 status, age in years and sex were almost always included in the sample metadata. Where HLA class I and class II types were available, the types were taken from metadata supplied by the sample provider, not from assay-based typing. Study-wide findings and limitations: The quantity of clinical and demographic metadata differed by source and by participant and was supplied without curation.

Each collaborating institution followed its own protocols to collect whole blood in K2EDTA tubes. For TCRbeta analysis, collaborators shipped samples as frozen whole blood, isolated PBMCs, or DNA extracted from either of those sample types. TCRbeta CDR3 regions were amplified from genomic DNA by means of the immunoSEQ Assay, a bias-controlled multiplex PCR. The authors' analysis ran thus. Within the assay, amplification of reference gene primers was used to estimate how many nucleated cells each sample contained. To quantify the absolute abundance of each unique TCRbeta CDR3 rearrangement, sequence reads were collapsed and filtered. For each sample, productive Simpson clonality was calculated as the square root of Simpson's diversity index across productive rearrangements. TCRdb retrieved this table from immuneACCESS and kept in-frame rearrangements only. Not all clones are present; in checked studies, unresolved V genes account for under half, and no reason is known for the remainder. That table supplies the V and J calls and clone size; D and trimming were determined from the DNA. A total of fewer than 250,000 clones appear in this sample, approximately 87% of them only once. Clones ranked in the top ten supply about 2.5% of the sample.

The rearrangement combines TRBV10-3 with TRBJ1-2, with 9 junctional bases fitting TRBD1. The origin of this receptor is a woman in her sixties or seventies with active or convalescent COVID-19. The sample consisted of peripheral blood. CDR3 sequence: CAISGQGEPYGYTF. The DNA sequence is as follows: TGTGCCATCAGTGGACAGGGGGAGCCCTATGGCTACACCTTC.